These 10 T cell receptor beta chains were all obtained from the same sample, sequenced in a study of T cell clonotyping in hematopoietic cell transplantation. Only in-frame clones appear in the TCRdb table, and some are missing; sequencing was by immunoSEQ multiplex PCR. The data show about 29,000 clones, with about 94% seen just once and roughly a tenth held by the top ten. The material was PBMCs, obtained 100 days after allogeneic stem cell transplant. The receptors derive from a female patient aged 45-65 years who had an allogeneic stem cell transplant from a related donor, so the T cells may come from the graft donor. Some clones in this sample may be carry-over from other donors' samples.

This clone was observed once. The chain recombines TRBV6-5 with TRBJ1-2; D is possibly TRBD1 (5 bases). The CDR3 has 15 amino acids. V was clipped by 6 bases and J by 0 bases, with 14 bases between them. Germline V gene data show CDR1 as MNHEY and CDR2 as SVGAGI. CDR3 protein: CASSRAGPANYGYTF. The CDR3 DNA reads TGTGCCAGCAGCCGCGCGGGGCCGGCTAACTATGGCTACACCTTC.

V is TRBV27 and J is TRBJ2-7; no reliable D call. The CDR3 extends over 14 amino acids. Trimming removed 7 bases at V and 1 base at J, with 14 bases between. From germline, CDR1 is MNHEY and CDR2 SMNVEV (reference sequence). The CDR3 sequence: CASNIVKPSYEQYF. The CDR3, as DNA: TGTGCCAGCAATATAGTGAAACCTTCCTACGAGCAGTACTTC.

The CDR3 reads CSGAEGQGYGYTF. Written as DNA, the CDR3 is TGCAGCGGGGCGGAGGGACAGGGCTATGGCTACACCTTC. The chain recombines TRBV29-1 with TRBJ1-2; 9 nucleotides match TRBD1. This CDR3 is 13 amino acids long. V was clipped by 7 bases and J by 4 bases; unmatched bases: 7. Germline CDR1 is SQVTM and CDR2 is ANQGSEA.

The chain couples TRBV5-4 to TRBJ1-1; no firm D call. Germline lookup yields CDR1 SGHNT and CDR2 YYREEE (reference sequence). Trimming stripped 3 bases from V and 3 bases from J, with 6 bases between. This CDR3 contains 12 residues. CDR3 protein: CASSYGDTEAFF. The DNA of the CDR3 is TGTGCCAGCAGCTACGGGGACACTGAAGCTTTCTTT.

The chain carries TRBV11-2 and TRBJ1-2, with TRBD1 matching 8 bases. There are 13 residues in the CDR3. The germline CDR1 and CDR2 sequences are SGHAT and FQNNGV. Germline trimming cut 4 bases from V and 7 bases from J; bases unmatched to any gene: 5. CDR3 bases: TGTGCCAGCAGCTCCGACAGGGGTGGTGGCTACACCTTC. Encoded protein: CASSSDRGGGYTF.

V and J are TRBV5-1 and TRBJ2-3, with D unresolved. The CDR3 has 14 residues. Trimming took off 4 bases at V and 2 bases at J, with 11 bases between the two ends. CDR1 is SGHRS and CDR2 is YFSETQ in the germline V gene. CDR3 in DNA: TGCGCCAGCAGCCCCGGTGAAGTCACAGATACGCAGTATTTT. Protein product: CASSPGEVTDTQYF.

The gene calls are TRBV2 and TRBJ1-2, with D tentatively TRBD1 (5 bases). The CDR3 contains 14 residues. From germline, CDR1 is SNHLY and CDR2 FYNNEI. V was cut by 4 bases and J by 2 bases, with 11 bases left in between. The DNA for the CDR3 is TGTGCCAGCAGTGGGGGCCGGCAGAACTATGGCTACACCTTC. Its translation: CASSGGRQNYGYTF.

The V gene is TRBV27, the J gene TRBJ1-5, with 7 positions matching TRBD1. V shed 9 bases and J 5 bases; nucleotides not matched to a gene: 7. In germline, CDR1 is MNHEY, CDR2 SMNVEV (reference sequence). The CDR3 contains 13 residues. This CDR3 is CASSKGGDQPQHF. In DNA, the CDR3 is TGTGCCAGTAGTAAAGGGGGCGATCAGCCCCAGCATTTT.

The V gene is TRBV5-1, the J gene TRBJ1-4; D perhaps matches TRBD1 (6 bases). CDR1 is SGHRS and CDR2 is YFSETQ in the germline V gene. The CDR3 contains 16 residues. Trimming removed 0 bases from V and 0 bases from J, with 9 bases in between. The CDR3 reads CASSLAGGATNEKLFF. The CDR3 nucleotides read TGCGCCAGCAGCTTGGCCGGGGGCGCAACTAATGAAAAACTGTTTTTT.

The chain recombines TRBV30 with TRBJ2-3, with D hard to call. V lost 3 bases, J lost 3 bases, and 7 bases lay in between. The CDR3 consists of 12 residues. From germline, CDR1 is GTSNPN and CDR2 SVGIG (reference sequence). Here the CDR3 DNA reads TGTGCCTGGAGCCTACGGACAGATACGCAGTATTTT. Its translation: CAWSLRTDTQYF. The whole variable domain, filled in from reference TRBV30 and TRBJ2-3, reads SQTIHQWPATLVQPVGSPLSLECTVEGTSNPNLYWYRQAAGRGLQLLFYSVGIGQISSEVPQNLSASRPQDRQFILSSKKLLLSDSGFYLCAWSLRTDTQYFGPGTRLTVL.